The 9 T cell receptor beta chains below all came from one sample that was sequenced in a study of T cell repertoires in ileal Crohn's disease. Method: immunoSEQ multiplex PCR; TCRdb's copy keeps in-frame clones and lacks some. The table includes roughly 14,000 clones, about 70% detected once. Sequences were obtained from ileal tissue. Receptors originate from an adult with Crohn's disease.

The J gene is TRBJ2-2, the V gene TRBV7-3, with D unclear. The CDR3 extends over 13 amino acids. The germline CDR1 and CDR2 sequences are SGHTA and FQGTGA. Trimming removed 6 bases at V and 1 base at J, with 6 bases between. The CDR3 nucleotides are TGTGCCAGCAGGGCCGGGAACACCGGGGAGCTGTTTTTT. Protein sequence: CASRAGNTGELFF.

A note on this clone: This CDR3 is also generated by other DNA sequences in the sample. V is TRBV6-1 and J is TRBJ1-1, with D uncertain. Germline V gene lookup returns CDR1 MNHNS and CDR2 SASEGT. Trimming stripped 1 base from V and 1 base from J, with 10 bases between. The CDR3 covers 15 residues. The CDR3 region is CASSEGAGGNTEAFF. CDR3 DNA sequence: TGTGCCAGCAGTGAAGGGGCAGGTGGGAACACTGAAGCTTTCTTT.

The chain links TRBV4-2 to TRBJ1-6; 9 bases are shared with TRBD1. This CDR3 contains 16 residues. In germline, CDR1 is LGHNA, CDR2 YNFKEQ. The junction had 8 bases not matched to a gene; V was cut back by 0 bases and J by 11 bases. DNA for the CDR3: TGTGCCAGCAGCCAAGATGCGACAGGGGGTGGGCCACCCCTCCACTTT. Translated, it gives CASSQDATGGGPPLHF.

This clone was found once. This chain joins TRBV7-3 and TRBJ2-5; tentatively, D is TRBD2 (6 bases). Trimming left V 6 bases short and J 5 bases short, with 13 bases between. CDR1 SGHTA and CDR2 FQGTGA come from the germline V gene. CDR3 length: 13 amino acids. The CDR3 region is CASSRSREETQYF. Here the CDR3 DNA reads TGTGCCAGCAGTCGAAGCCGGGAGGAGACCCAGTACTTC. Together with reference TRBV7-3 and TRBJ2-5, the CDR3 gives the full variable domain: GAGVSQTPSNKVTEKGKYVELRCDPISGHTALYWYRQSLGQGPEFLIYFQGTGAADDSGLPNDRFFAVRPEGSVSTLKIQRTERGDSAVYLCASSRSREETQYFGPGTRLLVL.

This clone came up a few times. The chain has TRBV19 and TRBJ1-2; D unclear. The V end was cut by 0 bases, the J end by 8 bases, with 10 bases between. This CDR3 has 13 residues. Germline lookup yields CDR1 LNHDA and CDR2 SQIVND (reference sequence). The CDR3 loop reads CASSIDQVRGYTF. The CDR3, as DNA: TGTGCCAGTAGTATAGACCAGGTCAGGGGCTACACCTTC.

The chain carries TRBV7-2 and TRBJ2-7, with D perhaps matching TRBD2 (6 bases). The CDR3 is made up of 15 amino acids. Between the trimmed V and J ends, which lost 5 bases and 0 bases, there was a span of 14 bases. Germline loops: CDR1 SGHTA, CDR2 FQGNSA. DNA of the CDR3: TGTGCCAGCAGCCGCAGGGAGGTGAGCTCCTACGAGCAGTACTTC. It codes for CASSRREVSSYEQYF.

This clone showed up just once. This rearrangement joins TRBV5-6 to TRBJ2-4; 8 bases map to TRBD1. Unmatched junction bases numbered 9, after V lost 1 base and J lost 0 bases. Germline CDR1 and CDR2: SGHDT and YYEEEE. The CDR3 totals 18 residues. The CDR3 loop reads CASSLYKDRALAKNIQYF. The CDR3 DNA reads TGTGCCAGCAGCTTGTACAAGGACAGGGCTTTAGCCAAAAACATTCAGTACTTC.

The rearrangement links TRBV2 to TRBJ2-2; D might be TRBD1 or TRBD2, each matching 6 bases. Germline assignment: CDR1 SNHLY and CDR2 FYNNEI. There are 17 residues in the CDR3. Trimming cost V 6 bases and J 5 bases, with 22 bases left between them. The CDR3 is CASSGRRGVRVTGELFF. The CDR3 region has the DNA TGTGCCAGCAGCGGAAGAAGGGGGGTCAGGGTTACCGGGGAGCTGTTTTTT. Variable domain in full (rest from reference TRBV2 and TRBJ2-2): EPEVTQTPSHQVTQMGQEVILRCVPISNHLYFYWYRQILGQKVEFLVSFYNNEISEKSEIFDDQFSVERPDGSNFTLKIRSTKLEDSAMYFCASSGRRGVRVTGELFFGEGSRLTVL.

This chain joins TRBV6-1 and TRBJ1-5; D is uncertain. The germline CDR1 and CDR2 sequences are MNHNS and SASEGT. V was trimmed by 7 bases and J by 0 bases, leaving 7 bases between them. The length of the CDR3 is 13 residues. The CDR3: CASKGYSNQPQHF. The CDR3, as DNA: TGTGCCAGCAAAGGTTATAGCAATCAGCCCCAGCATTTT.